The sequence of this T cell receptor beta chain was determined in a study of blood T cell repertoires in COVID-19. Whole-study context: Acute-phase and convalescent COVID-19 samples originated in the United States, Italy and Spain. PBMCs, B-cell-depleted T cells, or T cells were the source of the cDNA or gDNA that made up the material.

Only in-frame clones appear in the TCRdb table, and some are missing; sequencing was by immunoSEQ multiplex PCR. This sample has roughly 250,000 clones, with 84% found just once. Germline V CDR1 and CDR2: SGHDN, FVKESK. The CDR3 is 12 amino acids. V was clipped by 3 bases and J by 10 bases, with 10 bases between them. Sequenced: peripheral blood. The genes are TRBV14 and TRBJ2-1; D gene uncertain. The source is a middle-aged man with acute or convalescent COVID-19. The CDR3 bases are TGTGCCAGCAGCCAGAGTCCCATAGAGCAGTTCTTC. It codes for CASSQSPIEQFF.